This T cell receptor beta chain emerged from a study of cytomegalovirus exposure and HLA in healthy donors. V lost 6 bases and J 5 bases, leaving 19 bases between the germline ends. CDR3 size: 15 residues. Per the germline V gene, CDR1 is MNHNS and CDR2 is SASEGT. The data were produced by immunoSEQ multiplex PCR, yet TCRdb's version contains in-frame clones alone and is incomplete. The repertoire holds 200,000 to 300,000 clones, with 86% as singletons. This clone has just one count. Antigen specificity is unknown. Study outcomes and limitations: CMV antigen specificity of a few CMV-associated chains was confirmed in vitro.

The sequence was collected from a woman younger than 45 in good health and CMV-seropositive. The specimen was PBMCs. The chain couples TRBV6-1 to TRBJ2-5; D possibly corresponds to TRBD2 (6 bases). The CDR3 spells CASREGYAGLETQYF. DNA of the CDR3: TGTGCCAGCAGGGAGGGGTATGCGGGACTGGAGACCCAGTACTTC.